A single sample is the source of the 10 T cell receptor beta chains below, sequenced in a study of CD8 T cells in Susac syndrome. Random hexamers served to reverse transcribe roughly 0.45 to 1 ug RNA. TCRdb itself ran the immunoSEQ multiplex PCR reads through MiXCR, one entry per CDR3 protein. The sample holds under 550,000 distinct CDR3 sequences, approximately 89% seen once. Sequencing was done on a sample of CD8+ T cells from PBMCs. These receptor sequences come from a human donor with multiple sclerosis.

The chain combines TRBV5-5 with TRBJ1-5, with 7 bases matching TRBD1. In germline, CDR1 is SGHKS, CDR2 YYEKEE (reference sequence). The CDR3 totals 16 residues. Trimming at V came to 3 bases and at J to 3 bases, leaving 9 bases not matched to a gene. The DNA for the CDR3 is TGTGCCAGCAGCTCGTGGACCACAGGGGACAATCAGCCCCAGCATTTT. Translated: CASSSWTTGDNQPQHF.

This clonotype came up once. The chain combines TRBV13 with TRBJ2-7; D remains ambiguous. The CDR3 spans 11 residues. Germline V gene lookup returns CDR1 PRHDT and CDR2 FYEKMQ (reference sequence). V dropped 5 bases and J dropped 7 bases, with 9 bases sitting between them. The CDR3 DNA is TGTGCCAGCAGCGGCTACAAGGAGCAGTACTTC. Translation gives CASSGYKEQYF.

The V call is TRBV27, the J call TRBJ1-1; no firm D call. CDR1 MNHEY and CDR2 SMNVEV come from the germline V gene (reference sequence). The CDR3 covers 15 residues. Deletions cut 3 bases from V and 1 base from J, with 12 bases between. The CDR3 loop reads CASSLAGVGNTEAFF. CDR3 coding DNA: TGTGCCAGCAGTTTGGCAGGAGTTGGGAACACTGAAGCTTTCTTT.

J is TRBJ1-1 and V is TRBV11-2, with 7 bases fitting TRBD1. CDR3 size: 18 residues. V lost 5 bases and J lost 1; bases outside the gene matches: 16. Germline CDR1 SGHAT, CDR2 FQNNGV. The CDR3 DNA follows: TGTGCCAGCAGCCTCTGGAGGGGGCGAGAGGAGGGGAACACTGAAGCTTTCTTT. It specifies CASSLWRGREEGNTEAFF.

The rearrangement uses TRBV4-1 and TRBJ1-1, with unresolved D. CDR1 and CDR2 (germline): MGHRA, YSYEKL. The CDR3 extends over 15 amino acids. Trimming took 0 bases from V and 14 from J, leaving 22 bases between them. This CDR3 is CASSQEVRSSLYSFF. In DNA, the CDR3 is TGCGCCAGCAGCCAAGAAGTCCGGTCTAGCCTTTATAGCTTCTTT.

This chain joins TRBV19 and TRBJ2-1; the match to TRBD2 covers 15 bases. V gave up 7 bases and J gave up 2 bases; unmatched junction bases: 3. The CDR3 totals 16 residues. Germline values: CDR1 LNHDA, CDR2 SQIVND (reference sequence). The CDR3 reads CASTGLAGGPYNEQFF. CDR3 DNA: TGTGCCAGTACGGGACTAGCGGGAGGCCCCTACAATGAGCAGTTCTTC. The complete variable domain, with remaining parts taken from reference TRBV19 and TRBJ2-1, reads DGGITQSPKYLFRKEGQNVTLSCEQNLNHDAMYWYRQDPGQGLRLIYYSQIVNDFQKGDIAEGYSVSREKKESFPLTVTSAQKNPTAFYLCASTGLAGGPYNEQFFGPGTRLTVL.

The CDR3 DNA sequence: TGTGCCAGCAGTTTAGATACAGGAGAATATGCTGGCTACACCTTC. Translating gives CASSLDTGEYAGYTF. The rearrangement joins TRBV28 to TRBJ1-2, with D perhaps matching TRBD1 (5 bases). V was clipped by 2 bases and J by 7 bases, with 17 bases between them. The CDR3 length is 15 residues. Looked up from germline, CDR1 is MDHEN and CDR2 is SYDVKM.

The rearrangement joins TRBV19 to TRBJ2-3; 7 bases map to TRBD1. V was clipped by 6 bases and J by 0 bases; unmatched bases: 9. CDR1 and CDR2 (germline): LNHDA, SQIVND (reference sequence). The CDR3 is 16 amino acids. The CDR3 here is CASRDPRDSSTDTQYF. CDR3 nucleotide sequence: TGTGCCAGTAGGGATCCCCGGGACAGCAGCACAGATACGCAGTATTTT.

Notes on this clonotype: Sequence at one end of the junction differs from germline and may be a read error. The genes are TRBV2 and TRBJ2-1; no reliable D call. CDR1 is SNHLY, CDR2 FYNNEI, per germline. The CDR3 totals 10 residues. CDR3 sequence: CASSVEALVF. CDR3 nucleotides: TGTGCCAGCAGTGTAGAGGCCTTAGTCTTC.

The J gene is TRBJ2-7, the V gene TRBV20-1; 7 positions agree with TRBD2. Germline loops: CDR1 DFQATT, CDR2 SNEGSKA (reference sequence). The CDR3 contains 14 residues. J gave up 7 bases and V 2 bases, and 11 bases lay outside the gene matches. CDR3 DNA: TGCAGTGCTAGAATGCAGCGGGATCCTGGGGAGCAGTACTTC. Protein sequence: CSARMQRDPGEQYF.